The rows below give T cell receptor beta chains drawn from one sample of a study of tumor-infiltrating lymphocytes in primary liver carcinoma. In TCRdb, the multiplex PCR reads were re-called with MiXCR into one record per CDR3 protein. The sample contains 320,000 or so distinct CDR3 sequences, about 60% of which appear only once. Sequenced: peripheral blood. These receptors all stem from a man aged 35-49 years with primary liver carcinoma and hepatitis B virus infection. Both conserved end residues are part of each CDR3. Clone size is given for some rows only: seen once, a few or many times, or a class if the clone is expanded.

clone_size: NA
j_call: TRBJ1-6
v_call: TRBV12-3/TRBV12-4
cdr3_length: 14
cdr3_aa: CASGYGPGLGPLHF

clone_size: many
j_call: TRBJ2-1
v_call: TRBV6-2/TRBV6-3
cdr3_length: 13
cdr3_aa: CASKPGLVDEQFF

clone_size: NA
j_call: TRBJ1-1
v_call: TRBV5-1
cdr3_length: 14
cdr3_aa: CASSLTETNTEAFF

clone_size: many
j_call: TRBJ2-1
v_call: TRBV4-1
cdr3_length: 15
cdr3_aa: CASSQVGSSYNEQFF

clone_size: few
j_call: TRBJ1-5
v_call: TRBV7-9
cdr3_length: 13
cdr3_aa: CASTQGGNQPQHF

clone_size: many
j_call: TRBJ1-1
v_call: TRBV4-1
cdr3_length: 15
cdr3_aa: CASSPMTGGYTEAFF

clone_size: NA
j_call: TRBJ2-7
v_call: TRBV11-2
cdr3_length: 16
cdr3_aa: CASAMQSGTLFDEQYF

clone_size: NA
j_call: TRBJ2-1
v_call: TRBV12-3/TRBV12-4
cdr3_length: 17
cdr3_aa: CASSAGRGGRARDEQFF

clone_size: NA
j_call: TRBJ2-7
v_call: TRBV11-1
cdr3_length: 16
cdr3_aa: CASSSATPGEGYEQYF

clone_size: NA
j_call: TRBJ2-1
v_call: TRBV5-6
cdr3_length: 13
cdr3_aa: CASSMVASNEQFF

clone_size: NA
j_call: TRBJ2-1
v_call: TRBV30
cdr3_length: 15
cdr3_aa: CAWSVVANRFNEHFF

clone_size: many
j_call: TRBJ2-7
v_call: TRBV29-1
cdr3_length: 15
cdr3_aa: CSVASGTGGSYEQYF

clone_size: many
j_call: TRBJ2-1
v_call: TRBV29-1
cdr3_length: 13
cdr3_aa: CSAGQSTYNEQFF

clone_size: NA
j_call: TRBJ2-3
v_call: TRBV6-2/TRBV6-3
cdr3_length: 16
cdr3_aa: CAGSHGQGKGTDTQYF

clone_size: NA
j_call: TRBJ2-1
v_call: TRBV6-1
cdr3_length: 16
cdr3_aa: CASSPRGTRGGNGQFF

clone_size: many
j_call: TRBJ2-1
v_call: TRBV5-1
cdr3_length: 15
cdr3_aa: CASSLGGSSYNEQFF

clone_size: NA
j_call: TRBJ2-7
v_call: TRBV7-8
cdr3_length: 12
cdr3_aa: CASSWREGGKSF

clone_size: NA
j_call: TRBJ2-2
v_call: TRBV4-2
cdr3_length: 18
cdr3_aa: CASSLAFFSPSNTGELFF

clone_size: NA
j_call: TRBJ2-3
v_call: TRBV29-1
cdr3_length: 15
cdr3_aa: CSVTGAGGVTDTQYF

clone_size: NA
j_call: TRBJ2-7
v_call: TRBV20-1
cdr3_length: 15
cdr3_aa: CSASLGQGVYYEQYF

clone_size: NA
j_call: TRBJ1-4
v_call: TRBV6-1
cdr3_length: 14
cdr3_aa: CTSILGRGHEKLFF

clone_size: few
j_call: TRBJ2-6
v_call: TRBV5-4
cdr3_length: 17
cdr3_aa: CASSLGVWTAGANVLTF

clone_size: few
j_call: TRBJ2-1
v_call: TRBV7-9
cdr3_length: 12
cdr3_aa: CASSQIVSEQFF

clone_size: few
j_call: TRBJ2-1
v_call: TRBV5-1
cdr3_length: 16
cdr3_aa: CASSLRLAGSYNEQFF

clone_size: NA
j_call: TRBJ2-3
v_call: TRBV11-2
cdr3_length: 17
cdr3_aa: CARTDQVSSGNSDTQYF

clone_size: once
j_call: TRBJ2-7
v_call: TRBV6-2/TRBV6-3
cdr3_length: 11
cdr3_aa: CAWSAGYEQYF

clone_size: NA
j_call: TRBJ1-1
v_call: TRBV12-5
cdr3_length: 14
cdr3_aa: CASASRGRNTEAFF

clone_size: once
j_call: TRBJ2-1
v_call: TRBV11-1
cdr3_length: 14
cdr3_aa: CAISLYGQYNEQFF

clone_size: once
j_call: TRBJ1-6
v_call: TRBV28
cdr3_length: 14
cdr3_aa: CASSYTGTNSPLHF

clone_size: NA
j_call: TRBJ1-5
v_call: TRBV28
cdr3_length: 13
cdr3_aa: CASRRQINQPQHF

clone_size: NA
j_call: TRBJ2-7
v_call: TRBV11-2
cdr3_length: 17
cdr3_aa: CANRQGLTGGWSYEQYF

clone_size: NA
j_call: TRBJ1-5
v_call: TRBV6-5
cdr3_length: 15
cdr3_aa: CTSSYPTGLDQPQQF

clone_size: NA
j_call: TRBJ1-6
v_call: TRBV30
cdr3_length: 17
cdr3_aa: CAWSQVSSTAGNSPLHF

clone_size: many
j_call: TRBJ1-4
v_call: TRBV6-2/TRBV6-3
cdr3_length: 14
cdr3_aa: CASSGNTGNEKLFF

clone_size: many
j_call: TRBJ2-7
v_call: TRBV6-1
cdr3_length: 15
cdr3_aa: CASSIYGTGGDEQYF